A single sample is the source of the 9 T cell receptor beta chains below, sequenced in a study of cytomegalovirus exposure and HLA in healthy donors. In the PCR, 60 Vbeta and 13 Jbeta primers were used. The method was immunoSEQ multiplex PCR; TCRdb's version includes in-frame clones alone and lacks a portion of them. The profile covers about 150,000 clones, with around 84% appearing a single time and about 2.4% taken by the ten largest. Sequencing was done on a sample of PBMCs. The receptors shown here come from a woman aged 18-29 years in good health and CMV-seronegative.

This chain links TRBV7-8 with TRBJ2-1, with 9 bases that match TRBD2. J gave up 12 bases and V 1 base, and 7 bases lay outside the gene matches. This CDR3 spans 14 amino acids. Germline V gives CDR1 SGHVS, CDR2 FQNEAQ. The CDR3 DNA is TGTGCCAGCAGCTTAGTCGGTAGCGGGAGAGGGCAGTTCTTC. Translating gives CASSLVGSGRGQFF.

The V gene is TRBV15, the J gene TRBJ2-7; D unresolved. The CDR3 is 13 residues long. CDR1 and CDR2 (germline): LNHNV, YYDKDF (reference sequence). Trimming pared 0 bases from V and 5 bases from J, leaving 8 bases between. In DNA, the CDR3 is TGTGCCACCAGCAGAGACAGGCTCCACGAGCAGTACTTC. Translating gives CATSRDRLHEQYF. Using reference TRBV15 and TRBJ2-7 for the parts outside the CDR3, the full variable domain is DAMVIQNPRYQVTQFGKPVTLSCSQTLNHNVMYWYQQKSSQAPKLLFHYYDKDFNNEADTPDNFQSRRPNTSFCFLDIRSPGLGDTAMYLCATSRDRLHEQYFGPGTRLTVT.

This clone was counted a single time. Other nucleotide sequences from this sample produce the same CDR3. The rearrangement uses TRBV30 and TRBJ1-5; a possible D gene is TRBD1 (6 bases). In germline, CDR1 is GTSNPN, CDR2 SVGIG (reference sequence). This CDR3 region has 17 residues. V shed 5 bases and J shed 2 bases, with 22 bases lying between them. The CDR3 loop is CAWGQTTGPAGNQPQHF. The CDR3 nucleotides read TGTGCCTGGGGACAAACGACAGGTCCAGCTGGCAATCAGCCCCAGCATTTT.

V gene TRBV21-1 combines with J gene TRBJ2-2; the tabulated D call, TRBD2, remains unverified against the DNA. TRBV21-1 is a pseudogene locus. The CDR3 sequence is 16 residues long. The CDR3 DNA sequence: TGTGCCAGCAGCAAAGCGGGAGGCATACGCACCGGGGAGCTGTTTTTT. It specifies CASSKAGGIRTGELFF.

Written as DNA, the CDR3 is TGTGCCAGCAGCTTGGGACAGGCGGCCTCCTCCTACGAGCAGTACTTC. This gives the protein CASSLGQAASSYEQYF. The rearrangement joins TRBV5-5 to TRBJ2-7; D may be TRBD1 (6 bases). V gave up 0 bases and J gave up 0 bases, with 13 bases separating them. Germline V lookup: CDR1 SGHKS, CDR2 YYEKEE (reference sequence). This CDR3 is built from 16 residues.

This clone was seen just once. This CDR3 is also generated by other DNA sequences in the sample. The chain uses TRBV6-5 and TRBJ2-7; 10 positions agree with TRBD1. This CDR3 region has 16 residues. With V trimmed by 2 bases and J by 2 bases, 6 bases remained unmatched. Looked up from germline, CDR1 is MNHEY and CDR2 is SVGAGI. CDR3 amino acids: CASSYTPGQGTYEQYF. For the CDR3, the DNA is TGTGCCAGCAGTTACACCCCGGGACAGGGGACCTACGAGCAGTACTTC.

The chain combines TRBV2 with TRBJ1-2; D remains ambiguous. With 7 bases removed from V and 3 bases from J, the gap between germline ends came to 3 bases. Germline assignment: CDR1 SNHLY and CDR2 FYNNEI. This CDR3 is 10 amino acids long. This chain's CDR3 is CASTDYGYTF. CDR3 nucleotides: TGTGCCAGCACCGACTATGGCTACACCTTC.

This clone was seen only once. The chain combines TRBV2 with TRBJ1-4; D call uncertain. Deletions cut 4 bases from V and 6 bases from J, with 9 bases between. CDR3 length equals 13 residues. The germline V gene encodes CDR1 SNHLY and CDR2 FYNNEI. CDR3 protein: CASSGASYEKLFF. The CDR3, as DNA: TGTGCCAGCAGTGGGGCTAGCTATGAAAAACTGTTTTTT. The full variable domain, in which reference TRBV2 and TRBJ1-4 provide the parts outside the CDR3, is EPEVTQTPSHQVTQMGQEVILRCVPISNHLYFYWYRQILGQKVEFLVSFYNNEISEKSEIFDDQFSVERPDGSNFTLKIRSTKLEDSAMYFCASSGASYEKLFFGSGTQLSVL.

A few counts support this clone. The gene calls are TRBV5-4 and TRBJ2-1, with TRBD2 as a possible D gene (7 bases). Germline-derived CDR1 and CDR2 are SGHNT and YYREEE (reference sequence). V was shortened by 4 bases and J by 4 bases, with 15 bases between the two germline ends. This CDR3 contains 15 residues. This CDR3 reads CASSGGGPPYNEQFF. The CDR3 coding sequence is TGTGCCAGCAGCGGGGGGGGGCCGCCTTACAATGAGCAGTTCTTC.